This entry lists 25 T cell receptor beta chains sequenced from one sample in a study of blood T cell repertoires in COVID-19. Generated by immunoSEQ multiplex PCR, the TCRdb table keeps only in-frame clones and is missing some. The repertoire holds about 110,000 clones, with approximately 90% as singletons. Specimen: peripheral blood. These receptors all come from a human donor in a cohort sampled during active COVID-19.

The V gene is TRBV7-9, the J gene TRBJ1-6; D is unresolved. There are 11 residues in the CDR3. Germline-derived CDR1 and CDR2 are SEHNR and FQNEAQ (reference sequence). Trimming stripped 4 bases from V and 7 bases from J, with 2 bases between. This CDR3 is CASSSNSPLHF. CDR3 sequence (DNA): TGTGCCAGCAGCTCGAATTCACCCCTCCACTTT.

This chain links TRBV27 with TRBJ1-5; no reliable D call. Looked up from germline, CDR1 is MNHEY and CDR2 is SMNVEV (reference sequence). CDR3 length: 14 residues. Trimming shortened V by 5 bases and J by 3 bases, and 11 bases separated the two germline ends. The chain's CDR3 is CASSQSGINQPQHF. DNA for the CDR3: TGTGCCAGCAGTCAATCAGGAATCAATCAGCCCCAGCATTTT.

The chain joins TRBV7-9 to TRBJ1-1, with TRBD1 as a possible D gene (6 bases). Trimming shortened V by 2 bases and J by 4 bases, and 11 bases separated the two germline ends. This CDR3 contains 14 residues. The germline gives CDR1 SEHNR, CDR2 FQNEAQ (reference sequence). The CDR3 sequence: CASSLSGGRTEAFF. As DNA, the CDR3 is TGTGCCAGCAGCTTATCGGGGGGCCGCACTGAAGCTTTCTTT.

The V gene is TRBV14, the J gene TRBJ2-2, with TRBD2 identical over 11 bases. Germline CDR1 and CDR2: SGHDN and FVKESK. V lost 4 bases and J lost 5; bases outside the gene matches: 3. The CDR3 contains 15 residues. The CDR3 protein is CASSPLAGVTGELFF. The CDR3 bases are TGTGCCAGCAGCCCACTAGCGGGAGTAACCGGGGAGCTGTTTTTT.

The CDR3 spells CASTPGGGQGGGYTF. In DNA form, the CDR3 reads TGTGCCAGCACCCCCGGCGGGGGTCAGGGAGGTGGCTACACCTTC. V is TRBV6-1 and J is TRBJ1-2; possible D gene TRBD1, 5 bases. This CDR3 has 15 residues. V lost 7 bases and J lost 7, with 22 bases in between. Germline V gives CDR1 MNHNS, CDR2 SASEGT.

The CDR3 here is CASSSTNTEAFF. The DNA for the CDR3 is TGTGCCAGTAGTAGTACTAACACTGAAGCTTTCTTT. This chain links TRBV19 with TRBJ1-1; no reliable D call. Germline CDR1 and CDR2: LNHDA and SQIVND (reference sequence). V lost 4 bases and J lost 2, with 5 bases in between. This CDR3 is built from 12 residues.

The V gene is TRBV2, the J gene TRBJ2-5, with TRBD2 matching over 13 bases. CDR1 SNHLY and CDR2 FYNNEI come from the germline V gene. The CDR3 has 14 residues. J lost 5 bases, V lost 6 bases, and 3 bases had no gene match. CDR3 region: CASRGLAGRETQYF. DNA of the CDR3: TGTGCCAGCAGGGGACTAGCGGGGCGGGAGACCCAGTACTTC.

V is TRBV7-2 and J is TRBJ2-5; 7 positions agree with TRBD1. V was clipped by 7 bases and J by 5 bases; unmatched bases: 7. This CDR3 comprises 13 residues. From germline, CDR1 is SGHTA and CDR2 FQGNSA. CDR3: CASKLGTAETQYF. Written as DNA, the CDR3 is TGTGCCAGCAAACTCGGGACAGCGGAGACCCAGTACTTC.

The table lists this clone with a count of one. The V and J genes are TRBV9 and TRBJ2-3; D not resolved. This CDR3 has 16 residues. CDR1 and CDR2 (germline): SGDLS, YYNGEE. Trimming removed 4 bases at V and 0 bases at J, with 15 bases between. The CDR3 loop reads CASSPLRWYSTDTQYF. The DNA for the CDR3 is TGTGCCAGCAGCCCTCTACGGTGGTATAGCACAGATACGCAGTATTTT.

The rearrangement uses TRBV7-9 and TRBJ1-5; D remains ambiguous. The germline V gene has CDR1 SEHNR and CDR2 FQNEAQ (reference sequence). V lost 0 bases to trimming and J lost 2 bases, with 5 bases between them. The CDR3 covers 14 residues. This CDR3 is CASSLAGGNQPQHF. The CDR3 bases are TGTGCCAGCAGCTTAGCGGGCGGCAATCAGCCCCAGCATTTT.

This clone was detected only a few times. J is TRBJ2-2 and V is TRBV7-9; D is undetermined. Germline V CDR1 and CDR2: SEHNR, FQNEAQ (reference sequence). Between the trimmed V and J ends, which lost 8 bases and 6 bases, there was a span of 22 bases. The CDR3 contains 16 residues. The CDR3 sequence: CASDRLGQPRAGELFF. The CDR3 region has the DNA TGTGCCAGCGATCGCCTCGGTCAACCTCGCGCCGGGGAGCTGTTTTTT. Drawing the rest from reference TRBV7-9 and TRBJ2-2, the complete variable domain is DTGVSQNPRHKITKRGQNVTFRCDPISEHNRLYWYRQTLGQGPEFLTYFQNEAQLEKSRLLSDRFSAERPKGSFSTLEIQRTEQGDSAMYLCASDRLGQPRAGELFFGEGSRLTVL.

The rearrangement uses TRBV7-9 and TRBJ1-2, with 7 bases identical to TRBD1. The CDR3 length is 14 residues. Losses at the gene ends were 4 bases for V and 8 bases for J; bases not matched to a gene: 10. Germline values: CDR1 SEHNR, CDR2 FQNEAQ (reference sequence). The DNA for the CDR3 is TGTGCCAGCAGCTCAGGGGGTTCCCTCGTGGGCTACACCTTC. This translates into CASSSGGSLVGYTF.

The CDR3 DNA sequence: TGTGCCAAGGGGGACAGGGGCACAGATACGCAGTATTTT. This translates into CAKGDRGTDTQYF. The chain has TRBV2 and TRBJ2-3, with TRBD1 matching over 9 bases. The V gene end was trimmed by 10 bases and the J gene end by 1 base; junction bases not matched to a gene: 3. Germline loops: CDR1 SNHLY, CDR2 FYNNEI. This CDR3 is built from 13 residues.

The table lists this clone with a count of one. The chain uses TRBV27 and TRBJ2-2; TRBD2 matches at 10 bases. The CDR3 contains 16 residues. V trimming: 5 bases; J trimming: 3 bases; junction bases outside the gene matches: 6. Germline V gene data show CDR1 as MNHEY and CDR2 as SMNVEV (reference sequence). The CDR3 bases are TGTGCCAGCAGTCCCCCGGGACTAGCGTACACCGGGGAGCTGTTTTTT. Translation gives CASSPPGLAYTGELFF.

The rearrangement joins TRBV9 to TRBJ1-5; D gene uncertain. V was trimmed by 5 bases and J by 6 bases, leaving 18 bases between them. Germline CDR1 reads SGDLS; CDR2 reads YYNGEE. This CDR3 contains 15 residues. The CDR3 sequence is CASSVVIRSTQPQHF. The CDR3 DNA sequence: TGTGCCAGCAGTGTTGTGATCCGATCTACTCAGCCCCAGCATTTT.

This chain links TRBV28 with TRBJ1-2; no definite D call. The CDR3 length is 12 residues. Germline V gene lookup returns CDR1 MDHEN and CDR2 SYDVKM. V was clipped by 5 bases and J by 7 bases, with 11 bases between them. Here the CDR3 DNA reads TGTGCCAGCAGTCTCCGTTATAGTGGCTACACCTTC. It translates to CASSLRYSGYTF.

The CDR3 nucleotides are TGTGCCAGCAGTGGGGACAGGGAATGGGAGCAGTACTTC. It encodes CASSGDREWEQYF. The chain uses TRBV2 and TRBJ2-7; TRBD1 matches 9 bases. From germline, CDR1 is SNHLY and CDR2 FYNNEI. With 4 bases clipped from V and 7 bases from J, the junction kept 5 bases outside the gene matches. The CDR3 has 13 residues.

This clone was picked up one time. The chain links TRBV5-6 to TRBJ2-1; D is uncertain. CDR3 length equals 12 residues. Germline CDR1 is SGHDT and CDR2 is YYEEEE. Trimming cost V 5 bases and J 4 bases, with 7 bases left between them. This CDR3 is CASSFEYNEQFF. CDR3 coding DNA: TGTGCCAGCAGTTTTGAGTACAATGAGCAGTTCTTC. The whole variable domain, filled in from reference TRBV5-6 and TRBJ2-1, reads DAGVTQSPTHLIKTRGQQVTLRCSPKSGHDTVSWYQQALGQGPQFIFQYYEEEERQRGNFPDRFSGHQFPNYSSELNVNALLLGDSALYLCASSFEYNEQFFGPGTRLTVL.

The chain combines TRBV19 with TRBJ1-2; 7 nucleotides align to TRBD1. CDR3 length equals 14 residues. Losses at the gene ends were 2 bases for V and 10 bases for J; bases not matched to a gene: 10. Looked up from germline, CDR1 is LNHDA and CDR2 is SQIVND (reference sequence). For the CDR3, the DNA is TGTGCCAGTAGTATACCTTCGGTCGGGACAGACTACACCTTC. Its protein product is CASSIPSVGTDYTF. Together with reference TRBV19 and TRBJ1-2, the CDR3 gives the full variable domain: DGGITQSPKYLFRKEGQNVTLSCEQNLNHDAMYWYRQDPGQGLRLIYYSQIVNDFQKGDIAEGYSVSREKKESFPLTVTSAQKNPTAFYLCASSIPSVGTDYTFGSGTRLTVV.

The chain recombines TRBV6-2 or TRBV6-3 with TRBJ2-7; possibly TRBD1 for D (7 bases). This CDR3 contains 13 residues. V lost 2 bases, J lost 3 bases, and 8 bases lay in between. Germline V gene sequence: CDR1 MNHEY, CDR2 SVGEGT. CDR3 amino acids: CASSYQGGYEQYF. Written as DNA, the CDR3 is TGTGCCAGCAGTTACCAGGGGGGCTACGAGCAGTACTTC.

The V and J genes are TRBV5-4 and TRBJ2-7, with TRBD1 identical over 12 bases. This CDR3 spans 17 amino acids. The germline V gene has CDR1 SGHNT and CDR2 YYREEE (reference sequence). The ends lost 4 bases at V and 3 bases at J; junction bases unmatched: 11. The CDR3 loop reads CASSMGQGAPAVYEQYF. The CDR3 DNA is TGTGCCAGCAGCATGGGACAGGGGGCCCCTGCTGTCTACGAGCAGTACTTC.

The DNA for the CDR3 is TGTGCCAGCAGCGGCCGACAGGGCGGCTATGGCTACACCTTC. Protein sequence: CASSGRQGGYGYTF. The gene calls are TRBV4-2 and TRBJ1-2; 7 nucleotides align to TRBD1. The CDR3 consists of 14 residues. Trimming took 5 bases from V and 4 from J; bases not matched to a gene: 7. Germline V lookup: CDR1 LGHNA, CDR2 YNFKEQ.

Here the CDR3 reads CAIFGQGAFSGANVLTF. CDR3 sequence (DNA): TGTGCCATCTTCGGACAGGGCGCTTTCTCTGGGGCCAACGTCCTGACTTTC. The chain employs TRBV2 and TRBJ2-6; 8 bases agree with TRBD1. Looked up from germline, CDR1 is SNHLY and CDR2 is FYNNEI. The CDR3 contains 17 residues. V lost 10 bases to trimming and J lost 0 bases; unmatched junction nucleotides: 11.

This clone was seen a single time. CDR3 sequence: CASSPTGTGATEAFF. CDR3 DNA: TGTGCCAGCAGCCCCACCGGGACAGGGGCCACTGAAGCTTTCTTT. The rearrangement uses TRBV9 and TRBJ1-1; 10 bases are shared with TRBD1. The CDR3 runs 15 residues. The V gene's germline CDR1 is SGDLS and CDR2 YYNGEE. V dropped 4 bases and J dropped 4; count of bases not matched to a gene: 7. Filled out from reference TRBV9 and TRBJ1-1, the complete variable domain reads DSGVTQTPKHLITATGQRVTLRCSPRSGDLSVYWYQQSLDQGLQFLIQYYNGEERAKGNILERFSAQQFPDLHSELNLSSLELGDSALYFCASSPTGTGATEAFFGQGTRLTVV.

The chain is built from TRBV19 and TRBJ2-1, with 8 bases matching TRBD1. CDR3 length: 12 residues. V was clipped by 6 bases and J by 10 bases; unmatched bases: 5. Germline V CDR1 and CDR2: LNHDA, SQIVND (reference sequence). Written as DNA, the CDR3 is TGTGCCAGTAGCAAACAGGGGGTAGAGCAGTTCTTC. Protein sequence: CASSKQGVEQFF.